The 21 T cell receptor beta chains in this list originate from one sample, sequenced in a study of shared clonotypes between healthy human individuals. The data were produced by immunoSEQ multiplex PCR, yet TCRdb's version contains in-frame clones alone and is incomplete. This table has over 1.5 million clones, 95% to 99% appearing once. The sequencing input was naive CD4+ T cells sorted from blood. Subset specified: CD45RA+ positively selected. These receptors originate from a man aged 25-40 years in good health.

V gene TRBV6-5 combines with J gene TRBJ1-1, with D perhaps matching TRBD1 (5 bases). Deletions cut 5 bases from V and 0 bases from J, with 13 bases between. Germline V gene data show CDR1 as MNHEY and CDR2 as SVGAGI. This CDR3 has 15 amino acids. This CDR3 reads CASSKHWTLNTEAFF. CDR3 sequence (DNA): TGTGCCAGCAGTAAGCACTGGACACTGAACACTGAAGCTTTCTTT.

The J gene is TRBJ2-3, the V gene TRBV19; TRBD2 matches 10 bases. Germline V gene data show CDR1 as LNHDA and CDR2 as SQIVND (reference sequence). The CDR3 runs to 16 residues. The ends lost 4 bases at V and 2 bases at J; junction bases unmatched: 6. The CDR3 spells CASSKIAGGSTDTQYF. The CDR3 coding sequence is TGTGCCAGTAGTAAAATAGCGGGAGGATCCACAGATACGCAGTATTTT.

The rearrangement uses TRBV6-5 and TRBJ1-1, with D uncertain. The CDR3 length is 14 residues. Per germline, CDR1 MNHEY and CDR2 SVGAGI. The V end was cut by 2 bases, the J end by 4 bases, with 11 bases between. In nucleotides, the CDR3 is TGTGCCAGCAGTTACGGTTTAAGGAGCACTGAAGCTTTCTTT. It codes for CASSYGLRSTEAFF.

The chain is built from TRBV5-1 and TRBJ1-1; D gene uncertain. The CDR3 spans 14 residues. Germline loops: CDR1 SGHRS, CDR2 YFSETQ. Deletions cut 4 bases from V and 3 bases from J, with 13 bases between. CDR3 in DNA: TGCGCCAGCAGCCACCCATACCACCACACTGAAGCTTTCTTT. Translated: CASSHPYHHTEAFF.

This chain joins TRBV5-3 and TRBJ2-3; 9 bases match TRBD1. TRBV5-3 is classed as an ORF, of uncertain function. J gave up 4 bases and V 8 bases, and 11 bases lay outside the gene matches. CDR3 length equals 15 residues. CDR3 region: CASSHLTGGADTQYF. DNA for the CDR3: TGTGCCAGCAGCCACCTAACAGGGGGCGCAGATACGCAGTATTTT.

This rearrangement joins TRBV19 to TRBJ1-2, with 7 bases lining up with TRBD1. After removal of 3 bases from V and 0 bases from J, the junction contained 1 base not matched to a gene. Germline values: CDR1 LNHDA, CDR2 SQIVND (reference sequence). The CDR3 is made up of 14 amino acids. This CDR3 is CASSMGTANYGYTF. CDR3 DNA: TGTGCCAGTAGTATGGGGACAGCTAACTATGGCTACACCTTC.

Here the CDR3 DNA reads TGCGCCAGCAGCTCCGGGACTAGCGGGGGAGACCACAATGAGCAGTTCTTC. This sequence encodes CASSSGTSGGDHNEQFF. The chain joins TRBV5-1 to TRBJ2-1, with TRBD2 matching over 14 bases. Germline CDR1 reads SGHRS; CDR2 reads YFSETQ. V shed 3 bases and J 5 bases; nucleotides not matched to a gene: 7. The CDR3 spans 17 residues. The variable domain in full, with the rest retrieved from reference TRBV5-1 and TRBJ2-1, is KAGVTQTPRYLIKTRGQQVTLSCSPISGHRSVSWYQQTPGQGLQFLFEYFSETQRNKGNFPGRFSGRQFSNSRSEMNVSTLELGDSALYLCASSSGTSGGDHNEQFFGPGTRLTVL.

V gene TRBV7-9 combines with J gene TRBJ2-1; D remains ambiguous. The CDR3 has 15 residues. Germline CDR1 reads SEHNR; CDR2 reads FQNEAQ (reference sequence). V lost 4 bases and J lost 5, with 15 bases in between. The CDR3 reads CASSSKAGGDNEQFF. The CDR3 bases are TGTGCCAGCAGCTCGAAGGCCGGCGGAGACAATGAGCAGTTCTTC.

The chain's CDR3 is CASSQETVGYTGELFF. DNA for the CDR3: TGCGCCAGCAGTCAAGAAACAGTTGGATACACCGGGGAGCTGTTTTTT. The rearrangement links TRBV23-1 to TRBJ2-2; D is undetermined. TRBV23-1 is annotated as an ORF whose role is uncertain. This CDR3 has 16 residues. V lost 2 bases, J lost 3 bases, and 13 bases lay in between.

This sequence joins TRBV6-1 and TRBJ2-7, with TRBD1 matching 9 bases. This CDR3 comprises 14 residues. From germline, CDR1 is MNHNS and CDR2 SASEGT. J lost 6 bases, V lost 8 bases, and 11 bases had no gene match. The CDR3 nucleotides read TGTGCCAGCTGGGGACAGGGTGGGTCGCGCGAGCAGTACTTC. This encodes CASWGQGGSREQYF.

This chain connects TRBV7-9 to TRBJ1-5, with D possibly being TRBD1 (5 bases). V gave up 4 bases and J gave up 5 bases, with 15 bases separating them. This CDR3 region has 15 residues. Germline CDR1 reads SEHNR; CDR2 reads FQNEAQ (reference sequence). CDR3 loop: CASSSSTVRYQPQHF. In DNA, the CDR3 is TGTGCCAGCAGCTCGTCGACAGTGAGGTATCAGCCCCAGCATTTT.

The J gene is TRBJ2-1, the V gene TRBV11-3; D gene uncertain. Germline lookup yields CDR1 SGHNT and CDR2 YENEEA. CDR3 length: 15 amino acids. V was shortened by 7 bases and J by 2 bases, with 15 bases between the two germline ends. The CDR3 is CASTPLGSPYNEQFF. The CDR3 region has the DNA TGTGCCAGCACCCCTCTAGGGTCCCCCTACAATGAGCAGTTCTTC.

The rearrangement joins TRBV5-1 to TRBJ2-7; 9 bases line up with TRBD1. This CDR3 is 15 amino acids long. Germline V gene sequence: CDR1 SGHRS, CDR2 YFSETQ. The ends lost 2 bases at V and 3 bases at J; junction bases unmatched: 6. The CDR3 nucleotides read TGCGCCAGCAGCTTTACAGGGGGCGAGGGCTACGAGCAGTACTTC. This gives the protein CASSFTGGEGYEQYF.

This chain links TRBV5-6 with TRBJ2-2, with D possibly being TRBD2 (5 bases). The V end was cut by 0 bases, the J end by 3 bases, with 9 bases between. In germline, CDR1 is SGHDT, CDR2 YYEEEE. The length of the CDR3 is 15 residues. The CDR3 region has the DNA TGTGCCAGCAGCTTGGAGGACTCCTACACCGGGGAGCTGTTTTTT. Amino acids: CASSLEDSYTGELFF.

This chain joins TRBV18 and TRBJ1-1; TRBD1 matches 7 bases. CDR1 is KGHSH and CDR2 is LQKENI in the germline V gene. This CDR3 is built from 16 residues. V lost 0 bases, J lost 4 bases, and 8 bases stayed unmatched. CDR3: CASSPPEGAVTTEAFF. For the CDR3, the DNA is TGTGCCAGCTCACCACCGGAGGGGGCGGTTACCACTGAAGCTTTCTTT.

The chain carries TRBV28 and TRBJ1-2; D is unresolved. V was cut by 4 bases and J by 5 bases, with 14 bases left in between. The CDR3 has 14 residues. CDR1 is MDHEN, CDR2 SYDVKM, per germline. DNA of the CDR3: TGTGCCAGCAGTTCCCGGGCCCCAGCTTATGGCTACACCTTC. This sequence encodes CASSSRAPAYGYTF.

The count of this clone is one. The J gene is TRBJ2-2, the V gene TRBV2, with TRBD2 as a possible D gene (6 bases). Trimming removed 4 bases at V and 6 bases at J, with 18 bases between. Germline V gives CDR1 SNHLY, CDR2 FYNNEI. CDR3 length: 16 amino acids. CDR3 DNA sequence: TGTGCCAGCAGTGGGGGACTCTTAAGTAACGCCGGGGAGCTGTTTTTT. It codes for CASSGGLLSNAGELFF.

The genes are TRBV2 and TRBJ1-5, with TRBD1 as a possible D gene (5 bases). The length of the CDR3 is 15 residues. From germline, CDR1 is SNHLY and CDR2 FYNNEI. The V end was cut by 8 bases, the J end by 0 bases, with 14 bases between. The CDR3 bases are TGTGCCAGCGCATCGGCAGGACATAGCAATCAGCCCCAGCATTTT. Residues: CASASAGHSNQPQHF.

The rearrangement uses TRBV4-1 and TRBJ1-5; D is unclear. Germline CDR1 is MGHRA and CDR2 is YSYEKL. The CDR3 totals 14 residues. With 4 bases removed from V and 0 bases from J, the gap between germline ends came to 7 bases. CDR3 in DNA: TGCGCCAGCAGCCGAGAAGATAGCAATCAGCCCCAGCATTTT. Its protein is CASSREDSNQPQHF.

V is TRBV28 and J is TRBJ2-4, with a tentative D call TRBD2 (5 bases). The germline V gene encodes CDR1 MDHEN and CDR2 SYDVKM. The ends were cut back, 6 bases at V and 9 bases at J, with 12 bases in the middle. The CDR3 covers 12 residues. CDR3 region: CASRTPRGIQYF. The CDR3 DNA is TGTGCCAGCAGGACCCCCCGGGGCATTCAGTACTTC.

The chain is built from TRBV28 and TRBJ1-3; D is unclear. Germline CDR1 reads MDHEN; CDR2 reads SYDVKM. The CDR3 runs 12 residues. Between the trimmed V and J ends, which lost 3 bases and 7 bases, there was a span of 7 bases. In DNA form, the CDR3 reads TGTGCCAGCAGTTTCCTGGGGAACACCATATATTTT. Its translation is CASSFLGNTIYF. The full variable domain, completed using reference TRBV28 and TRBJ1-3, is DVKVTQSSRYLVKRTGEKVFLECVQDMDHENMFWYRQDPGLGLRLIYFSYDVKMKEKGDIPEGYSVSREKKERFSLILESASTNQTSMYLCASSFLGNTIYFGEGSWLTVV.